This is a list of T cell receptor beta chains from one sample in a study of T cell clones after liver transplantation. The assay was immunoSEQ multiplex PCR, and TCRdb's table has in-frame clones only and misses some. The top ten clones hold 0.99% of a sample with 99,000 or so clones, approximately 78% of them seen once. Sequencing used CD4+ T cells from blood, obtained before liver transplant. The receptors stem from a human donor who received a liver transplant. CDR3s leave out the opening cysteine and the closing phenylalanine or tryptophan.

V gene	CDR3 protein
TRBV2	ASSRMRGSTDTQY
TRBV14	ASKRALNTEAF
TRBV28	ASSLPGQGFADTQY
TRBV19	ASSEEHTEAF
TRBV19	ASSIIGHTEAF
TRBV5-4	ASSLGQDTDTQY
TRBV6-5	ASSYRRGSPLH
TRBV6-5	ASRAGAANTEAF
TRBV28	ASIPRPGTGSFEQY
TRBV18	ASSPDRGAWYYGYT
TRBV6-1	ASSEHYSNQPQH
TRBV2	ATSKTAIGYSNQPQH
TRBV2	ASSPAGIRYNEQF
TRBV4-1	ASSQEVGLASHEQY
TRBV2	ASSTSSGLSNQPQH
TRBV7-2	ASSTRQGEQY
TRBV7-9	ASSLEASGGPDEQF
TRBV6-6	ASSSIQGGTNYGYT
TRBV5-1	ASTLPLTDTDTQY
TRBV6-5	ASSYSRERGYT
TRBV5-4	ASSTGSSGVTDTQY
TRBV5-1	ASSLAQGYEQY
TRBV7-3	ASSYRGRPNTEAF
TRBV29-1	SVGADRGNYGYT
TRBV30	AWTPGGVPSNQPQH
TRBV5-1	ASSPRVGLDYGYT
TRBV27	ASSRPGPDTQY
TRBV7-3	ASSHGPSSYEQY
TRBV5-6	ASSAGPVGNSPLH
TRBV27	ASSLFGTGNEKLF
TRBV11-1	ASSLGWGAYEQY
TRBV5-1	ASSSGLAGGPRSYEQY
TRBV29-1	SVSSDTDTQY
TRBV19	ASSIEDRGEAF
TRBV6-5	ASSYSGGPNSPLH
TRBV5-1	ASSLGLVATNEKLF
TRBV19	ASTIQGNQPQH
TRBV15	ATSRDYKETQY
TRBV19	ASRRQEGAYEQY
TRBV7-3	ASSLTNTGELF
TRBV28	ASKTSNTGELF
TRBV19	ASTGVPNSPLH
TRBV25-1	ASSGQASMNTEAF
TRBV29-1	SVAPVRGPNEQY
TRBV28	ASKLRYTEAF
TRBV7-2	ASSRQGGRETQY
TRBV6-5	ASSYSRQGQEAF
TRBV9	ASSVLASNEKLF
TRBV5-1	ASSLDPPTSGVGYEQF
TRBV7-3	ASSPSGAANYGYT
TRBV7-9	ASIQGAANYGYT
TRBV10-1	ASLTGSIDDNEQF
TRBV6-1	ASSPQTGIHEQY
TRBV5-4	ASSLVQGVPGELF
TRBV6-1	ASCGVGNQPQH
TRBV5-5	ASSLLVGANTEAF
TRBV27	ASRKGDRDTGELF
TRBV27	GLLIRVKQENEKLF
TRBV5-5	ASSSEFYEQY